This entry lists 26 T cell receptor beta chains sequenced from one sample in a study of CD8 T cells in Susac syndrome. Reverse transcription used about 0.45 to 1 ug RNA and random hexamers. TCRdb independently ran MiXCR on the immunoSEQ multiplex PCR reads; one entry per CDR3 protein. Of 210,000 or so distinct CDR3 sequences in the sample, 90% to 95% were seen once. Sequencing was performed on CD8+ T cells from PBMCs. These receptors came from a human donor with multiple sclerosis.

The chain links TRBV19 to TRBJ1-1; D not resolved. This CDR3 region has 13 residues. The ends were cut back, 7 bases at V and 0 bases at J, with 9 bases in the middle. The V gene's germline CDR1 is LNHDA and CDR2 SQIVND (reference sequence). Written as DNA, the CDR3 is TGTGCCAGTAAGGTAGGCCTGAACACTGAAGCTTTCTTT. Protein: CASKVGLNTEAFF. Full variable domain (rest looked up from reference TRBV19 and TRBJ1-1): DGGITQSPKYLFRKEGQNVTLSCEQNLNHDAMYWYRQDPGQGLRLIYYSQIVNDFQKGDIAEGYSVSREKKESFPLTVTSAQKNPTAFYLCASKVGLNTEAFFGQGTRLTVV.

As to this clonotype: The junction departs from germline at one end; a sequencing error may be responsible. This chain links TRBV5-1 with TRBJ2-2; no clear D gene. In germline, CDR1 is SGHRS, CDR2 YFSETQ. The CDR3 loop spans 12 amino acids. The CDR3 coding sequence is TGTGCCAGCAGTCCGGACACCGGGGAGCTGTTTTTT. It specifies CASSPDTGELFF.

V is TRBV11-1 and J is TRBJ2-3, with D possibly matching TRBD2 (6 bases). V was cut by 4 bases and J by 11 bases, with 16 bases left in between. CDR1 is SGHAT and CDR2 is FQDESV in the germline V gene (reference sequence). The CDR3 covers 13 residues. The CDR3 bases are TGTGCCAGCAGCTGGGGACTGGGGGGTGAGCAGTATTTT. Its translation: CASSWGLGGEQYF.

V gene TRBV13 combines with J gene TRBJ2-3; 9 bases fit TRBD1. CDR3 length equals 15 residues. The J segment lost 6 bases and the V segment lost 5 bases, leaving 9 bases of the junction unmatched. Germline CDR1 is PRHDT and CDR2 is FYEKMQ (reference sequence). This CDR3 is CASSQGTGYSDTQYF. CDR3 in DNA: TGTGCCAGCAGCCAAGGGACAGGGTACTCGGATACGCAGTATTTT.

J is TRBJ1-2 and V is TRBV18; perhaps TRBD1 as D (6 bases). CDR3 size: 15 residues. The germline V gene encodes CDR1 KGHSH and CDR2 LQKENI. Trimming took off 3 bases at V and 1 base at J, with 12 bases between the two ends. CDR3 DNA sequence: TGTGCCAGCTCACCCGCGGACAGACTTAACTATGGCTACACCTTC. Translating it yields CASSPADRLNYGYTF.

To note about this clonotype: The germline gene is not matched at one end of the junction; a read error may be the cause. The chain uses TRBV6-2 or TRBV6-3 and TRBJ1-2, with 7 bases that match TRBD1. CDR1 and CDR2 from the germline V gene are MNHEY and SVGEGT. This CDR3 comprises 15 residues. CDR3 residues: CASNYSAGGNYGYTF. The CDR3 nucleotides are TGTGCCAGCAATTACTCGGCAGGGGGGAACTATGGCTACACCTTC.

The gene calls are TRBV7-9 and TRBJ2-5, with a tentative D call TRBD2 (7 bases). Deletions cut 4 bases from V and 5 bases from J, with 14 bases between. The CDR3 sequence is 14 residues long. Germline CDR1 reads SEHNR; CDR2 reads FQNEAQ (reference sequence). CDR3 region: CASSSTTGGETQYF. The CDR3 region has the DNA TGTGCCAGCAGCTCTACGACGGGGGGCGAGACCCAGTACTTC.

The CDR3 sequence: CASSPRQGLPEAFF. For the CDR3, the DNA is TGTGCCAGCAGCCCGCGACAGGGCCTCCCTGAAGCTTTCTTT. The chain joins TRBV9 to TRBJ1-1; 7 nucleotides align to TRBD1. V was clipped by 4 bases and J by 6 bases; unmatched bases: 9. CDR1 and CDR2 (germline): SGDLS, YYNGEE. The CDR3 is made up of 14 amino acids.

The chain employs TRBV25-1 and TRBJ2-7; possibly TRBD1 for D (7 bases). V lost 8 bases to trimming and J lost 11 bases, with 19 bases between them. Germline values: CDR1 MGHDK, CDR2 SYGVNS. This CDR3 comprises 12 residues. The CDR3 sequence: CASGPPGDSKYF. CDR3 sequence (DNA): TGTGCCAGCGGCCCCCCGGGGGACAGTAAGTACTTC.

The genes are TRBV6-5 and TRBJ1-2; unclear D gene. Germline loops: CDR1 MNHEY, CDR2 SVGAGI. The CDR3 consists of 13 residues. The ends were cut back, 0 bases at V and 10 bases at J, with 12 bases in the middle. The CDR3 here is CASSYSISAAYTF. The CDR3 DNA reads as TGTGCCAGCAGTTACTCGATCTCGGCGGCCTACACCTTC.

The J gene is TRBJ2-1, the V gene TRBV7-9, with 15 bases lining up with TRBD2. Trimming cost V 5 bases and J 7 bases; bases outside gene matches: 12. The germline V gene encodes CDR1 SEHNR and CDR2 FQNEAQ (reference sequence). The CDR3 loop spans 18 amino acids. The CDR3 nucleotides read TGTGCCAGCAGCAGGACTAGCGGGGGGGCCGCTTCAGGTAATGAGCAGTTCTTC. Its protein is CASSRTSGGAASGNEQFF.

J is TRBJ1-1 and V is TRBV25-1; D might be TRBD1 (5 bases). Germline CDR1 MGHDK, CDR2 SYGVNS. This CDR3 spans 14 amino acids. Trimming cost V 1 base and J 2 bases, with 8 bases left between them. Here the CDR3 DNA reads TGTGCCAGCAGTGAATGGGGGGGAAACACTGAAGCTTTCTTT. Encoded protein: CASSEWGGNTEAFF. Supplemented by reference TRBV25-1 and TRBJ1-1, the full variable domain reads EADIYQTPRYLVIGTGKKITLECSQTMGHDKMYWYQQDPGMELHLIHYSYGVNSTEKGDLSSESTVSRIRTEHFPLTLESARPSHTSQYLCASSEWGGNTEAFFGQGTRLTVV.

The chain recombines TRBV4-3 with TRBJ2-3; 10 bases are shared with TRBD2. The trim removed 5 bases at V and 4 bases at J, leaving 15 bases unmatched. The germline gives CDR1 LGHNA, CDR2 YSLEER. The CDR3 length is 18 residues. The CDR3 protein is CASSDDWSGRAIADTQYF. The DNA for the CDR3 is TGCGCCAGCAGCGATGACTGGAGCGGGAGGGCAATAGCAGATACGCAGTATTTT.

This chain joins TRBV24-1 and TRBJ2-1, with TRBD2 matching over 9 bases. The CDR3 length is 16 residues. The germline gives CDR1 KGHDR, CDR2 SFDVKD. The V and J ends lost 2 bases and 3 bases, in that order; junction bases with no gene match: 4. The CDR3 region is CATSDSSSGDYNEQFF. CDR3 in DNA: TGTGCCACCAGTGATTCCTCTAGCGGGGACTACAATGAGCAGTTCTTC.

This clonotype was counted once. The CDR3: CASSLRGIEAFF. The CDR3 nucleotides are TGTGCCAGCAGTTTACGGGGGATAGAAGCTTTCTTT. The chain is built from TRBV12-3 or TRBV12-4 and TRBJ1-1, with D possibly matching TRBD1 (5 bases). The CDR3 extends over 12 amino acids. V lost 2 bases and J lost 8, with 9 bases in between.

The J gene is TRBJ2-1, the V gene TRBV7-9; maybe TRBD1 (6 bases). V was trimmed by 8 bases and J by 7 bases, leaving 18 bases between them. This CDR3 is built from 14 residues. From germline, CDR1 is SEHNR and CDR2 FQNEAQ (reference sequence). CDR3 DNA: TGTGCCAGCCGAAGGGGGACGGGGCCAAATGAGCAGTTCTTC. This encodes CASRRGTGPNEQFF.

The V call is TRBV4-3, the J call TRBJ1-3; maybe TRBD1 (6 bases). The germline CDR1 and CDR2 sequences are LGHNA and YSLEER. The CDR3 extends over 18 amino acids. V lost 2 bases to trimming and J lost 0 bases, with 17 bases between them. Written as DNA, the CDR3 is TGCGCCAGCAGCCAAACCCTGGGGGCCCTTAGCTCTGGAAACACCATATATTTT. It codes for CASSQTLGALSSGNTIYF.

CDR3 residues: CASSPWGEGYTF. The DNA for the CDR3 is TGTGCCAGCAGTCCTTGGGGGGAAGGCTACACCTTC. The chain has TRBV5-4 and TRBJ1-2; a possible D gene is TRBD1 (5 bases). V dropped 5 bases and J dropped 8 bases, with 13 bases sitting between them. Germline V gene lookup returns CDR1 SGHNT and CDR2 YYREEE (reference sequence). The CDR3 has 12 amino acids.

V gene TRBV30 combines with J gene TRBJ1-1, with a weak D call TRBD1 (6 bases). The CDR3 totals 13 residues. Germline CDR1 and CDR2: GTSNPN and SVGIG (reference sequence). V was shortened by 3 bases and J by 4 bases, with 12 bases between the two germline ends. The CDR3 DNA reads as TGTGCCTGGAGACAACAGGGACTCACTGAAGCTTTCTTT. Its translation: CAWRQQGLTEAFF.

The J gene is TRBJ2-3, the V gene TRBV7-8; 9 bases align to TRBD2. CDR1 and CDR2 (germline): SGHVS, FQNEAQ. The CDR3 loop spans 16 amino acids. With 4 bases clipped from V and 3 bases from J, the junction kept 8 bases outside the gene matches. CDR3: CASSSIAGVGTDTQYF. The DNA of the CDR3 is TGTGCCAGCAGCTCCATAGCGGGGGTTGGGACAGATACGCAGTATTTT.

The gene calls are TRBV24-1 and TRBJ1-1; D call uncertain. The length of the CDR3 is 12 residues. Trimming pared 4 bases from V and 7 bases from J, leaving 9 bases between. From germline, CDR1 is KGHDR and CDR2 SFDVKD. The CDR3 loop is CATSEGEDEAFF. The CDR3 nucleotides are TGTGCCACCAGTGAGGGTGAGGATGAAGCTTTCTTT.

J is TRBJ2-5 and V is TRBV20-1; D is possibly TRBD2 (5 bases). The CDR3 spans 11 residues. Trimming cost V 3 bases and J 5 bases, with 7 bases left between them. The germline V gene has CDR1 DFQATT and CDR2 SNEGSKA (reference sequence). The CDR3 DNA is TGCAGTGCTAGTACTAGGGAGACCCAGTACTTC. As protein: CSASTRETQYF.

The chain carries TRBV6-1 and TRBJ2-1, with 7 nucleotides matching TRBD2. There are 16 residues in the CDR3. Germline-derived CDR1 and CDR2 are MNHNS and SASEGT. V lost 7 bases and J lost 4; bases outside the gene matches: 13. In DNA form, the CDR3 reads TGTGCCAGCACATTCAGGGAGGGGTGGGCTTACAATGAGCAGTTCTTC. Encoded protein: CASTFREGWAYNEQFF.

This chain links TRBV12-3 or TRBV12-4 with TRBJ2-3, with D perhaps assigned TRBD1 or TRBD2 (5 bases each). The CDR3 extends over 17 amino acids. V lost 4 bases to trimming and J lost 4 bases, with 21 bases between them. CDR3 region: CASSSPLWGSGSDTQYF. The CDR3 DNA reads as TGTGCCAGCAGTTCCCCTTTGTGGGGGAGTGGGTCAGATACGCAGTATTTT.

This clonotype was recorded only once. The rearrangement joins TRBV9 to TRBJ2-2; either TRBD1 or TRBD2 may fit D (6 bases each). Germline-derived CDR1 and CDR2 are SGDLS and YYNGEE. This CDR3 spans 17 amino acids. Trimming left V 1 base short and J 5 bases short, with 18 bases between. In DNA, the CDR3 is TGTGCCAGCAGCGTAAATTCTTACGGGGGCTTAACCGGGGAGCTGTTTTTT. It is translated as CASSVNSYGGLTGELFF.

V usage is TRBV4-1 and J usage is TRBJ2-7; 9 bases align to TRBD1. The CDR3 is made up of 14 amino acids. Germline trimming cut 3 bases from V and 1 base from J; bases unmatched to any gene: 1. Germline loops: CDR1 MGHRA, CDR2 YSYEKL. The CDR3 DNA reads as TGCGCCAGCAGCCAGACAGGGGGTTCCTACGAGCAGTACTTC. Translating gives CASSQTGGSYEQYF.